This is a list of T cell receptor beta chains from one sample in a study of T-cell reconstitution after alpha-beta-depleted transplantation in children. TCRdb itself ran the PCR reads through MiXCR, one entry per CDR3 protein. The data contain approximately 980,000 distinct CDR3 sequences, under 30% of them singletons. Sequenced material: PBMCs, mostly from graft donor cells, taken 360 days after TCRalphabeta/CD19-depleted stem cell transplant. Receptors originate from a boy under three years old who had a stem cell transplant for SCID, so the T cells may come from the graft donor. Each CDR3 is given with its conserved first and last residue. D genes are given only for firm matches. Some rows have no size entry. The others give once, few or many, or a class for an expanded clone.

cdr3_nt	cdr3_aa	clone_size	v_call	j_call	d_call
TGTGCCAGCAGCGATCCCTACGGGGAAGGGGCAGATACGCAGTATTTT	CASSDPYGEGADTQYF	-	TRBV2	TRBJ2-3	-
TGTGCCAGCAGCAAAAAGGCCTTAGCGGCCTCCTACAATGAGCAGTTCTTC	CASSKKALAASYNEQFF	-	TRBV21-1	TRBJ2-1	-
TGCAGTGCTAGTCGAGTTATGCTAGCCAAAAACATTCAGTACTTC	CSASRVMLAKNIQYF	-	TRBV20-1	TRBJ2-4	-
TGTGCCAGCAGCTTAGGGGCCCAGGAAGCTTTCTTT	CASSLGAQEAFF	-	TRBV7-9	TRBJ1-1	-
TGTGCCATCAGCGGACCGGGCGAAGTCACAGATACGCAGTATTTT	CAISGPGEVTDTQYF	few	TRBV10-3	TRBJ2-3	-
TGCAGTGCTAGAATGTGGCGGGGCCTTGGATCCGGAAGCTCCTACAATGAGCAGTTCTTC	CSARMWRGLGSGSSYNEQFF	-	TRBV20-1	TRBJ2-1	-
TGTGCCAGCAGCTCATTACCACTTGGGACTAGCGGGGGAATACTCTCTGGGGCCAACGTCCTGACTTTC	CASSSLPLGTSGGILSGANVLTF	-	TRBV7-1	TRBJ2-6	TRBD2
TGTGCCAGCAGCGGACCGGGACGCTCGAACACCGGGGAGCTGTTTTTT	CASSGPGRSNTGELFF	-	TRBV9	TRBJ2-2	-
TGTGCCAGCAGCGCTTTACTAGCGGGGGGAAGGGATACGCAGTATTTT	CASSALLAGGRDTQYF	few	TRBV21-1	TRBJ2-3	-
TGTGCCAGCAGCCAAGGGACAGGGCCCGTAGTATTT	CASSQGTGPVVF	-	TRBV12-3/TRBV12-4	TRBJ1-4	TRBD1
TGCAGTGCTACTCCGACTGGTAATAGCAATCAGCCCCAGCATTTT	CSATPTGNSNQPQHF	-	TRBV20-1	TRBJ1-5	-
TGTGCCAGCAGCACCTGGACAGGGGGAATGGAGACCCAGTACTTC	CASSTWTGGMETQYF	-	TRBV7-9	TRBJ2-5	TRBD1
TGTGCCAGCAGTATCATGCTACCCGGTTATACTGAAGCTTTCTTT	CASSIMLPGYTEAFF	-	TRBV27	TRBJ1-1	-
TGTGCCAGCAGGAGCCTCAGGGGCAGGGGGAGCGGGGCGGCTTTCTTT	CASRSLRGRGSGAAFF	-	TRBV5-6	TRBJ1-1	TRBD1
TGTGCCAGCAGCCCATCGTTCGGGCGGTCGGAGTCCTACGAGCAGTACTTC	CASSPSFGRSESYEQYF	many	TRBV12-3/TRBV12-4	TRBJ2-7	-
TGTGCCATCAGTGGGAGCAATGCCCCCTACGAGCAGTACTTC	CAISGSNAPYEQYF	-	TRBV10-3	TRBJ2-7	-
TGCAGTGCTAGAGTCGGGACAGGGAACATTCAGTACTTC	CSARVGTGNIQYF	-	TRBV20-1	TRBJ2-4	TRBD1
TGTGGTCCAGGGGCCCCTTACTCCTACAATGAGCAGTTCTTC	CGPGAPYSYNEQFF	few	TRBV10-3	TRBJ2-1	-
TGCGCCAGCAGCTTGGGTTCGACAGTCCTGTTTTACGAGCAGTACTTC	CASSLGSTVLFYEQYF	-	TRBV5-1	TRBJ2-7	-
TGTGCCAGCAGCCCCACTACCACAGCGCAGTATTTT	CASSPTTTAQYF	-	TRBV7-9	TRBJ2-3	-
TGTGCCAGCAGCCTATCGGACAGGGGGGGTCAGGGTGAGCAGTTCTTC	CASSLSDRGGQGEQFF	few	TRBV7-3	TRBJ2-1	TRBD1
TGTGCCATCAGCGGGGGCCAGCTAGGTGAAAAACTGTTTTTT	CAISGGQLGEKLFF	-	TRBV10-3	TRBJ1-4	-
TGTGCCAGCAGCTTGGCCCAGCGAGAGGGAAAACTGTTTTTT	CASSLAQREGKLFF	-	TRBV5-5	TRBJ1-4	-
TGTGCCAGCAACTCAGACAGGGTAAATTCACCCCTCCACTTT	CASNSDRVNSPLHF	few	TRBV6-6	TRBJ1-6	TRBD1
TGCGCCAGCAGCTTGGTTCGTATGGGCATGAACACTGAAGCTTTCTTT	CASSLVRMGMNTEAFF	few	TRBV5-1	TRBJ1-1	-
TGCGCCAGCAGCTCCCGGGACAGGGGAAAAGATACGCAGTATTTT	CASSSRDRGKDTQYF	few	TRBV5-1	TRBJ2-3	TRBD1
TGTGCCAGCAGCCAAGATAAGAATGGGTTGGGACTAGTCTTCAATGAGCAGTTCTTC	CASSQDKNGLGLVFNEQFF	few	TRBV4-2	TRBJ2-1	TRBD2
TGTGCCAGCAGTTCCCCTAGCGGGGGGTCTCCCTTCAGGCAGTTCTTC	CASSSPSGGSPFRQFF	few	TRBV12-3/TRBV12-4	TRBJ2-1	TRBD2
TGTGCCAGCAGACCCCGTTCCAGCCCTCCCTTCAATGAGCAGTTCTTC	CASRPRSSPPFNEQFF	few	TRBV12-3/TRBV12-4	TRBJ2-1	-
TGTGCCAGCAGCCTGGGACTGAACCTCAATCAGCCCCAGCATTTT	CASSLGLNLNQPQHF	-	TRBV4-2	TRBJ1-5	-
TGTGCCAGCAGTAACGAGGCTGATTGGAACACTGAAGCTTTCTTT	CASSNEADWNTEAFF	-	TRBV27	TRBJ1-1	-
TGTGCCAGTAGCCAAGACAGGGATAGAAGCGATGAGCAGTTCTTC	CASSQDRDRSDEQFF	-	TRBV19	TRBJ2-1	TRBD1
TGCAGTGCTAGCCGGGCCGCGTTCTTC	CSASRAAFF	-	TRBV20-1	TRBJ2-1	-
TGTGCCAGCACCTATTGGGGGGCGGCAGCAGCTTTCTTT	CASTYWGAAAAFF	few	TRBV12-3/TRBV12-4	TRBJ1-1	-
TGTGCCAGCAGTGAAGGAGGTTACACAGATACGCAGTATTTT	CASSEGGYTDTQYF	-	TRBV6-1	TRBJ2-3	-
TGCGCCAGCAGCTTGGAGGACAGGACCTACGAGCAGTACTTC	CASSLEDRTYEQYF	few	TRBV5-1	TRBJ2-7	TRBD1
TGTGCCAGCAGCCCCGGGACAGGGAGGCAAGAGACCCAGTACTTC	CASSPGTGRQETQYF	-	TRBV12-3/TRBV12-4	TRBJ2-5	TRBD1
TGTGCCAGCAGCTCCCCGCGAGGGAAGGAGGCCCTGTACGAGCAGTACTTC	CASSSPRGKEALYEQYF	-	TRBV7-2	TRBJ2-7	-
TGCGCCAGCAGCTTGGGGGCAGGCGACGGGCCCCAGCATTTT	CASSLGAGDGPQHF	-	TRBV5-1	TRBJ1-5	-
TGTGCCAGCAGTTGGACAGGGGCCGGGGAGCTGTTTTTT	CASSWTGAGELFF	many	TRBV6-2/TRBV6-3	TRBJ2-2	TRBD1
TGCGCCAGCAGCCACCCACGGGGGAGCACAGATACGCAGTATTTT	CASSHPRGSTDTQYF	-	TRBV4-1	TRBJ2-3	-
TGTGCCAGCAGTCTTACCTACGAGCAGTACTTC	CASSLTYEQYF	many	TRBV12-3/TRBV12-4	TRBJ2-7	-
TGTGCCAGCAGTTTAAGCCAGCGGCCGAGCAATGAGCAGTTCTTC	CASSLSQRPSNEQFF	-	TRBV27	TRBJ2-1	-
TGTGCCAGCAGCGCCGGGACAGTCGATTTAGATGAGCAGTTCTTC	CASSAGTVDLDEQFF	few	TRBV9	TRBJ2-1	TRBD1
TGCAGCGTTTCATACAACCCAGGGGGCACTGGCTACACCTTC	CSVSYNPGGTGYTF	-	TRBV29-1	TRBJ1-2	TRBD1
TGTGCCAGCAGCCAAGAGGGATGGGGATACCAAGAGACCCAGTACTTC	CASSQEGWGYQETQYF	-	TRBV3-1	TRBJ2-5	-
TGTGCCAGCAGCTTAGATAGATTTAGAGTGGACACCGGGGAGCTGTTTTTT	CASSLDRFRVDTGELFF	many	TRBV11-2	TRBJ2-2	-
TGTGCCAGCAGTTTATTCGGCGTAGTCACCGGGGAGCTGTTTTTT	CASSLFGVVTGELFF	-	TRBV12-3/TRBV12-4	TRBJ2-2	-
TGTGCCAGCAGCAGACTACAGGGTTACGAGCAGTACTTC	CASSRLQGYEQYF	-	TRBV3-1	TRBJ2-7	-
TGTGCCAGCAGCTGGTCTCTGGGAAGTGAGCAGTTCTTC	CASSWSLGSEQFF	-	TRBV7-3	TRBJ2-1	-
TGTGCCAGCAGCACTAGGGACAGGGGGCCGAGCACTGAAGCTTTCTTT	CASSTRDRGPSTEAFF	few	TRBV7-9	TRBJ1-1	TRBD1
TGTGCCAGCAGCCAAGGCGGGTTAATCGGGAATTCACCCCTCCACTTT	CASSQGGLIGNSPLHF	few	TRBV3-1	TRBJ1-6	-
TGTGCCACTTGCCGTGTGGGAACAGATACGCAGTATTTT	CATCRVGTDTQYF	few	TRBV25-1	TRBJ2-3	-
TGCAGCGCGAATAGGGCCGGGGAGCTGTTTTTT	CSANRAGELFF	few	TRBV29-1	TRBJ2-2	-
TGTGCCAGCGGGAGCCCGGACAGGGCTTCACACAACTATGGCTACACCTTC	CASGSPDRASHNYGYTF	few	TRBV28	TRBJ1-2	TRBD1